This T cell receptor beta chain came from a study of OX40 agonist ivuxolimab in advanced cancers. Sequencing was performed with immunoSEQ multiplex PCR; in TCRdb, only in-frame clones are kept and a portion is missing. The table lists more than 12,000 clones, more than 75% of them singletons. General study findings and limits: Those patients achieving a partial response at 0.1-3.0 mg/kg showed among the lowest clonal expansion.

As to this clone: Its antigen is as yet unknown.

Sample: CD4+ or CD8+ T cells sorted from blood, taken in a trial of the OX40 agonist ivuxolimab. The clonotype was recovered from an adult with an advanced solid tumor such as melanoma, head and neck, liver or kidney cancer.

The CDR3 coding sequence is TGTGCCAGCAGCTCCAGGGACATCTCTGGAAACACCATATATTTT. This encodes CASSSRDISGNTIYF. The V call is TRBV7-4, the J call TRBJ1-3; D is perhaps TRBD1 (6 bases). Deletions cut 4 bases from V and 0 bases from J, with 10 bases between. Germline V gives CDR1 SGHVT, CDR2 SQSDAQ. The CDR3 is made up of 15 amino acids.